Listed here are 29 T cell receptor beta chains from one sample, sequenced in a study of T cell repertoires in cytomegalovirus infection. Using its own MiXCR run on the reads, TCRdb lists one record per CDR3 protein. The table lists about 130,000 distinct CDR3 sequences, roughly 9% of them singletons. The sample consisted of PBMCs. These TCRs come from a human donor in good health (CMV status not recorded). Some clones in this sample may be carry-over from other donors' samples.

A few counts support this clonotype. The rearrangement joins TRBV11-2 to TRBJ1-2, with 8 bases fitting TRBD1. The V and J ends lost 3 bases and 4 bases, in that order; junction bases with no gene match: 4. The CDR3 is 14 amino acids. In germline, CDR1 is SGHAT, CDR2 FQNNGV. CDR3 in amino acids: CASSFDRGSYGYTF. The CDR3 coding sequence is TGTGCCAGCAGCTTTGACAGGGGAAGCTATGGCTACACCTTC.

This clonotype was picked up a small number of times. The chain uses TRBV29-1 and TRBJ2-5; D gene ambiguous. Germline V gene data show CDR1 as SQVTM and CDR2 as ANQGSEA. V was clipped by 3 bases and J by 3 bases, with 8 bases between them. The CDR3 extends over 12 amino acids. CDR3: CSVDGWEETQYF. Here the CDR3 DNA reads TGCAGCGTTGACGGATGGGAAGAGACCCAGTACTTC.

In its sample, this clonotype was seen many times. CDR3 coding DNA: TGTGCCATCAGTGAGTCGAGATTGGGACCCCCAGAGCAGTTCTTC. As protein: CAISESRLGPPEQFF. V gene TRBV10-3 combines with J gene TRBJ2-1; D may match TRBD1 or TRBD2 (5 bases each). V was clipped by 0 bases and J by 10 bases, with 16 bases between them. From germline, CDR1 is ENHRY and CDR2 SYGVKD. This CDR3 has 15 residues.

This clonotype was picked up many times. The chain uses TRBV28 and TRBJ1-1, with a tentative D call TRBD1 (5 bases). Germline V gene sequence: CDR1 MDHEN, CDR2 SYDVKM. The V gene lost 6 bases and the J gene lost 9 bases, with 8 bases spanning the gap. The CDR3 has 10 amino acids. The CDR3 sequence is CASRRQKAFF. DNA of the CDR3: TGTGCCAGCAGACGACAGAAAGCTTTCTTT.

This clonotype was counted at least ten times. The genes are TRBV12-3 or TRBV12-4 and TRBJ2-3; possible D gene TRBD2, 6 bases. The CDR3 contains 16 residues. V was trimmed by 0 bases and J by 4 bases, leaving 14 bases between them. The CDR3 DNA is TGTGCCAGCAGTTTAGCGGTGAGGGAGGACCCAGATACGCAGTATTTT. It is translated as CASSLAVREDPDTQYF.

Many counts were recorded for this clonotype. The V and J genes are TRBV7-2 and TRBJ2-3; D not resolved. V shed 5 bases and J shed 2 bases, with 8 bases lying between them. This CDR3 is 13 amino acids long. Looked up from germline, CDR1 is SGHTA and CDR2 is FQGNSA. CDR3 in DNA: TGTGCCAGCAGCGCCCTTAACACAGATACGCAGTATTTT. It specifies CASSALNTDTQYF. Full variable domain (outside the CDR3, taken from reference TRBV7-2 and TRBJ2-3): GAGVSQSPSNKVTEKGKDVELRCDPISGHTALYWYRQSLGQGLEFLIYFQGNSAPDKSGLPSDRFSAERTGGSVSTLTIQRTQQEDSAVYLCASSALNTDTQYFGPGTRLTVL.

Ten or more counts support this clonotype. The gene calls are TRBV28 and TRBJ2-7; D is unresolved. The CDR3 length is 15 residues. Germline CDR1 MDHEN, CDR2 SYDVKM. Between the trimmed V and J ends, which lost 3 bases and 4 bases, there was a span of 16 bases. DNA of the CDR3: TGTGCCAGCAGTTTGACCATGACCGCGAGTTACGAGCAGTACTTC. Translated: CASSLTMTASYEQYF.

Ten or more counts support this clonotype. This chain links TRBV7-2 with TRBJ1-2; D might be TRBD1 (6 bases). V shed 4 bases and J shed 7 bases, with 16 bases lying between them. Germline CDR1 SGHTA, CDR2 FQGNSA. The CDR3 runs 14 residues. DNA of the CDR3: TGTGCCAGCAGCTCCGCTGGGGGGGCGCCTGGCTACACCTTC. Its translation: CASSSAGGAPGYTF.

The sample holds a few counts of this clonotype. This chain joins TRBV18 and TRBJ1-5; no firm D call. Germline CDR1 and CDR2: KGHSH and LQKENI. The CDR3 runs to 15 residues. V was trimmed by 3 bases and J by 4 bases, leaving 13 bases between them. CDR3 bases: TGTGCCAGCTCACCCCGGGCCGAGCCGAATCAGCCCCAGCATTTT. Amino acids: CASSPRAEPNQPQHF.

This clonotype was seen only a few times. The gene calls are TRBV20-1 and TRBJ2-4, with D possibly matching TRBD2 (6 bases). Germline V lookup: CDR1 DFQATT, CDR2 SNEGSKA (reference sequence). CDR3 length: 15 residues. The V end lost 0 bases, the J end lost 5 bases, and 14 bases lay between the germline ends. The CDR3 region has the DNA TGCAGTGCTAGAGACCCGGGACGCGGGGAAAACATTCAGTACTTC. Its protein is CSARDPGRGENIQYF.

The sample holds many counts of this clonotype. J is TRBJ2-3 and V is TRBV5-5, with TRBD1 matching 8 bases. The V and J ends lost 3 bases and 2 bases, in that order; junction bases with no gene match: 14. The CDR3 covers 18 residues. Germline values: CDR1 SGHKS, CDR2 YYEKEE (reference sequence). CDR3 residues: CASSSTGGSLGFTDTQYF. The CDR3 region has the DNA TGTGCCAGCAGCTCCACAGGGGGAAGCCTAGGGTTCACAGATACGCAGTATTTT.

In this sample, this clonotype turned up many times. The V gene is TRBV4-2, the J gene TRBJ1-2; tentatively, D is TRBD1 (6 bases). Germline V gene data show CDR1 as LGHNA and CDR2 as YNFKEQ. The ends were cut back, 7 bases at V and 7 bases at J, with 10 bases in the middle. This CDR3 comprises 11 residues. Here the CDR3 reads CASNTGSGYTF. CDR3 sequence (DNA): TGTGCCAGCAACACAGGGTCTGGCTACACCTTC.

The V call is TRBV5-1, the J call TRBJ1-1; D ambiguous. Germline lookup yields CDR1 SGHRS and CDR2 YFSETQ. Trimming removed 5 bases from V and 0 bases from J, with 8 bases in between. The CDR3 loop spans 13 amino acids. This CDR3 reads CASREVLNTEAFF. CDR3 nucleotides: TGCGCCAGCAGGGAGGTTCTGAACACTGAAGCTTTCTTT.

This clonotype was recorded only once. Since a much larger clone is just one base distant, this may be a read error. A read error is likely, as this CDR3 ends without the conserved phenylalanine or tryptophan. The CDR3 nucleotides read TGCAGCGTTGACAGGGGGCGAAGTGATGGCTACACCGTC. Translation gives CSVDRGRSDGYTV. The chain recombines TRBV29-1 with TRBJ1-2, with TRBD1 matching over 8 bases. The CDR3 is 13 amino acids. CDR1 and CDR2 from the germline V gene are SQVTM and ANQGSEA. V dropped 3 bases and J dropped 6; count of bases not matched to a gene: 6.

The chain carries TRBV2 and TRBJ1-1, with D unclear. Germline V gives CDR1 SNHLY, CDR2 FYNNEI. V gave up 2 bases and J gave up 11 bases, with 18 bases separating them. The CDR3 sequence is 14 residues long. Written as DNA, the CDR3 is TGTGCCAGCAGTGAAACCCCCTGGGTTTCGGGGGCTTTCTTT. Encoded protein: CASSETPWVSGAFF. The variable domain in full, with the rest retrieved from reference TRBV2 and TRBJ1-1, is EPEVTQTPSHQVTQMGQEVILRCVPISNHLYFYWYRQILGQKVEFLVSFYNNEISEKSEIFDDQFSVERPDGSNFTLKIRSTKLEDSAMYFCASSETPWVSGAFFGQGTRLTVV.

This clonotype was seen ten or more times. The V gene is TRBV7-2, the J gene TRBJ2-3; D possibly corresponds to TRBD2 (6 bases). Trimming cost V 4 bases and J 4 bases, with 9 bases left between them. Germline CDR1 is SGHTA and CDR2 is FQGNSA. This CDR3 has 13 amino acids. CDR3 region: CASSSGLPDTQYF. CDR3 DNA: TGTGCCAGCAGCTCGGGACTCCCAGATACGCAGTATTTT. Drawing the rest from reference TRBV7-2 and TRBJ2-3, the complete variable domain is GAGVSQSPSNKVTEKGKDVELRCDPISGHTALYWYRQSLGQGLEFLIYFQGNSAPDKSGLPSDRFSAERTGGSVSTLTIQRTQQEDSAVYLCASSSGLPDTQYFGPGTRLTVL.

In its sample, this clonotype was seen a few times. The chain joins TRBV20-1 to TRBJ2-1; no firm D call. The CDR3 covers 12 residues. CDR1 is DFQATT, CDR2 SNEGSKA, per germline (reference sequence). V was cut by 6 bases and J by 8 bases, with 14 bases left in between. The CDR3 nucleotides are TGCAGTGCCAGCAGGTCGCAGGATGAGCAGTTCTTC. This translates into CSASRSQDEQFF.

This clonotype has at least ten counts. The rearrangement uses TRBV28 and TRBJ2-5, with 7 bases fitting TRBD1. Germline-derived CDR1 and CDR2 are MDHEN and SYDVKM. This CDR3 is 14 amino acids long. V lost 5 bases to trimming and J lost 5 bases; unmatched junction nucleotides: 8. The CDR3 sequence: CASSTSGGSETQYF. For the CDR3, the DNA is TGTGCCAGCAGTACATCAGGGGGATCGGAGACCCAGTACTTC.

This clonotype was recorded at least ten times. The CDR3 coding sequence is TGCAGTGCAAAACAGGGATTTTTTGGCAATCAGCCCCAGCATTTT. Protein: CSAKQGFFGNQPQHF. The chain carries TRBV20-1 and TRBJ1-5; D possibly corresponds to TRBD1 (6 bases). The CDR3 runs 15 residues. The V end was cut by 6 bases, the J end by 2 bases, with 17 bases between. Germline-derived CDR1 and CDR2 are DFQATT and SNEGSKA (reference sequence).

This clonotype was seen ten or more times. This sequence joins TRBV11-2 and TRBJ1-2, with 8 bases matching TRBD1. Germline CDR1 is SGHAT and CDR2 is FQNNGV. This CDR3 contains 13 residues. The J segment lost 6 bases and the V segment lost 4 bases, leaving 4 bases of the junction unmatched. The CDR3 DNA reads TGTGCCAGCAGCTACGACAGGGGTAATGGCTACACCTTC. Its protein is CASSYDRGNGYTF.

The rearrangement links TRBV20-1 to TRBJ1-5; D is ambiguous. Per the germline V gene, CDR1 is DFQATT and CDR2 is SNEGSKA (reference sequence). The CDR3 extends over 13 amino acids. V shed 0 bases and J shed 6 bases, with 9 bases lying between them. CDR3 coding DNA: TGCAGTGCTAGAGACCCTACCAGTCAGCCCCAGCATTTT. This gives the protein CSARDPTSQPQHF.

This chain's CDR3 is CSARVSGAQETQYF. The CDR3 bases are TGCAGTGCTAGAGTTAGCGGGGCCCAAGAGACCCAGTACTTC. The chain joins TRBV20-1 to TRBJ2-5; 8 bases fit TRBD2. This CDR3 spans 14 amino acids. J lost 1 base, V lost 1 base, and 2 bases had no gene match. Germline V gene sequence: CDR1 DFQATT, CDR2 SNEGSKA (reference sequence).

J is TRBJ2-7 and V is TRBV9; 7 positions match TRBD1. V gave up 5 bases and J gave up 2 bases; unmatched junction bases: 10. The CDR3 runs to 15 residues. Looked up from germline, CDR1 is SGDLS and CDR2 is YYNGEE. In nucleotides, the CDR3 is TGTGCCAGCAGTGCCACCGGGACAGAACCCTACGAGCAGTACTTC. It is translated as CASSATGTEPYEQYF.

J is TRBJ2-3 and V is TRBV20-1, with D unclear. Germline values: CDR1 DFQATT, CDR2 SNEGSKA (reference sequence). The CDR3 loop spans 14 amino acids. The ends were cut back, 4 bases at V and 0 bases at J, with 11 bases in the middle. CDR3 nucleotides: TGCAGTGCTACTGGCTCCCCAAGCACAGATACGCAGTATTTT. Its protein product is CSATGSPSTDTQYF.

The chain combines TRBV20-1 with TRBJ1-1, with a tentative D call TRBD1 (6 bases). The germline CDR1 and CDR2 sequences are DFQATT and SNEGSKA (reference sequence). V was trimmed by 5 bases and J by 7 bases, leaving 17 bases between them. The CDR3 sequence is 13 residues long. The CDR3 protein is CSAPREGGLEAFF. The CDR3 bases are TGCAGTGCTCCACGGGAGGGGGGCCTTGAAGCTTTCTTT.

This clonotype was seen ten or more times. This sequence joins TRBV14 and TRBJ2-7; D remains unclear. Trimming took off 0 bases at V and 4 bases at J, with 16 bases between the two ends. The CDR3 length is 16 residues. Germline lookup yields CDR1 SGHDN and CDR2 FVKESK. The CDR3 sequence is CASSQEIFGGTYEQYF. Written as DNA, the CDR3 is TGTGCCAGCAGCCAAGAAATTTTCGGCGGAACTTACGAGCAGTACTTC.

Ten or more counts support this clonotype. This chain uses TRBV29-1 with TRBJ2-3; D tentatively reads TRBD1 or TRBD2 (6 bases each). This CDR3 has 14 amino acids. Germline V gives CDR1 SQVTM, CDR2 ANQGSEA. V was cut by 1 base and J by 2 bases, with 10 bases left in between. CDR3 DNA sequence: TGCAGCGTTGAAGTACGGGGGCACACAGATACGCAGTATTTT. It yields the protein CSVEVRGHTDTQYF.

The rearrangement uses TRBV25-1 and TRBJ1-2; 7 nucleotides match TRBD1. J was trimmed by 1 base and V by 4 bases; bases with no gene match: 12. The CDR3 runs to 17 residues. CDR1 is MGHDK, CDR2 SYGVNS, per germline. The CDR3 reads CASSVSFGDSGNYGYTF. In nucleotides, the CDR3 is TGTGCCAGCAGTGTTTCGTTCGGGGACAGCGGTAACTATGGCTACACCTTC.

Many counts were recorded for this clonotype. This sequence joins TRBV5-1 and TRBJ1-1; D call uncertain. The CDR3 contains 15 residues. V lost 2 bases, J lost 1 base, and 12 bases lay in between. Germline-derived CDR1 and CDR2 are SGHRS and YFSETQ. The CDR3 DNA reads TGCGCCAGCAGCTTTTCGGGGTCGGCGAACACTGAAGCTTTCTTT. Protein: CASSFSGSANTEAFF.